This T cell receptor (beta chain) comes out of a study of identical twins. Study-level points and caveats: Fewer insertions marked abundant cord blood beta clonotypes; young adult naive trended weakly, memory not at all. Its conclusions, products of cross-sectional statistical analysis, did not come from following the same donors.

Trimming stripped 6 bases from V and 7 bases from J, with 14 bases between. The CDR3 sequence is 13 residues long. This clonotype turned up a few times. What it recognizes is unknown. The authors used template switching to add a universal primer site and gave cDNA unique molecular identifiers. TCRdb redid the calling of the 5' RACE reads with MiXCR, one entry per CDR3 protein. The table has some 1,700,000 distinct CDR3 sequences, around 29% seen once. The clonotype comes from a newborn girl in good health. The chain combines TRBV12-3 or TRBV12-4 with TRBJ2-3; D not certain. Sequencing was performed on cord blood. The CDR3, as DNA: TGTGCCAGCAGGTCGCTAGGAGCTTATACGCAGTATTTT. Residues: CASRSLGAYTQYF.